This T cell receptor beta chain comes out of a study of shared clonotypes between healthy human individuals. In the study overall: Three CD4 naive, three CD4 memory, two CD8 naive and one CD8 memory plate were used per donor.

General observations from the study: Rarefaction gave evidence that sorted-subset sequencing remained incomplete despite large depth. The sharing of 5% to 6.5% of naive CD4 clonotypes was seen across a handful of donors.

Measured with immunoSEQ multiplex PCR; TCRdb has only the in-frame clones, and not every one. This sample has about 1 million clones, with 60% to 80% found just once. Notes on this clone: Its antigen is as yet unknown.

Germline V lookup: CDR1 SQVTM, CDR2 ANQGSEA. The CDR3 sequence is 13 residues long. Trimming removed 7 bases at V and 1 base at J, with 13 bases between. This chain connects TRBV29-1 to TRBJ1-1; D is ambiguous. This TCR was recovered from a man between 18 and 35 years old in good health. Sequenced sample: memory CD4+ T cells sorted from blood. Subset described: CD45RA-negative fraction. CDR3 DNA sequence: TGCAGCGCCGGCTGGGTAGGGAACACTGAAGCTTTCTTT. Its protein is CSAGWVGNTEAFF. Based on the CDR3 plus reference TRBV29-1 and TRBJ1-1, the full variable domain is SAVISQKPSRDICQRGTSLTIQCQVDSQVTMMFWYRQQPGQSLTLIATANQGSEATYESGFVIDKFPISRPNLTFSTLTVSNMSPEDSSIYLCSAGWVGNTEAFFGQGTRLTVV.